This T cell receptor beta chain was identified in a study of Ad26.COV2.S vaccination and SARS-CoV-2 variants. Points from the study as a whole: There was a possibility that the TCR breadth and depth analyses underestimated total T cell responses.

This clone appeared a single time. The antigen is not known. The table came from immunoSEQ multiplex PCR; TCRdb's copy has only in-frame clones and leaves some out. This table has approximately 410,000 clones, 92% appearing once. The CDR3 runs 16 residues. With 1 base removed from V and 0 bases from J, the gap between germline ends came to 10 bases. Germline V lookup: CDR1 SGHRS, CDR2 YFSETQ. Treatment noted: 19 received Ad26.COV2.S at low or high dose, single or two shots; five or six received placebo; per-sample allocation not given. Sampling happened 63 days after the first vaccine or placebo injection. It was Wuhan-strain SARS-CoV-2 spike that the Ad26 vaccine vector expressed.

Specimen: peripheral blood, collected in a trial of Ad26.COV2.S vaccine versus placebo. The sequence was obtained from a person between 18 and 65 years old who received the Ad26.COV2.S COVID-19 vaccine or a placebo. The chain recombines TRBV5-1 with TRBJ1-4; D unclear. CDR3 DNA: TGCGCCAGCAGCTTGATCGGTGGCACAACTAATGAAAAACTGTTTTTT. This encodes CASSLIGGTTNEKLFF.